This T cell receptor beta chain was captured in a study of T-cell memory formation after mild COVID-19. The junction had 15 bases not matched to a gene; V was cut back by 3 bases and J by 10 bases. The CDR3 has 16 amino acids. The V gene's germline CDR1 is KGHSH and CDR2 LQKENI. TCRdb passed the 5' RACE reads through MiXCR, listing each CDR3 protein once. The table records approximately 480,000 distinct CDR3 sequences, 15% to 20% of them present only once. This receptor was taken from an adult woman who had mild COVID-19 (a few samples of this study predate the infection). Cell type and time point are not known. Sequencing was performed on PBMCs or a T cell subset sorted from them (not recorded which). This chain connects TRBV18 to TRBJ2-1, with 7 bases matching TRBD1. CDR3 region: CASSPITGVGFKEQFF. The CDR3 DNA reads TGTGCCAGCTCACCGATAACAGGGGTAGGGTTTAAGGAGCAGTTCTTC.